The 2 T cell receptor beta chains below come from one sample, sequenced in a study of T cell responses to AZD1222 COVID-19 vaccine. The data were produced by immunoSEQ multiplex PCR, yet TCRdb's version contains in-frame clones alone and is incomplete. The sample has 180,000 or so clones, roughly 92% seen once. Sequencing was performed on peripheral blood, taken 28 days after the second AZD1222 dose. These receptors all come from an adult who received the AZD1222 COVID-19 vaccine.

This clone was detected once. The gene calls are TRBV5-1 and TRBJ2-3; D gene uncertain. Germline CDR1 reads SGHRS; CDR2 reads YFSETQ. V was pared by 4 bases and J by 4 bases, with 7 bases between. CDR3 length: 12 amino acids. CDR3 in amino acids: CASSVDADTQYF. In DNA, the CDR3 is TGCGCCAGCAGCGTGGACGCAGATACGCAGTATTTT.

This rearrangement joins TRBV2 to TRBJ2-5; 9 bases are shared with TRBD1. The CDR3 covers 14 residues. With V trimmed by 7 bases and J by 4 bases, 7 bases remained unmatched. Germline values: CDR1 SNHLY, CDR2 FYNNEI. The CDR3 DNA reads TGTGCCAGCAAGCGGGACAGGGTGCCAGAGACCCAGTACTTC. Protein: CASKRDRVPETQYF.